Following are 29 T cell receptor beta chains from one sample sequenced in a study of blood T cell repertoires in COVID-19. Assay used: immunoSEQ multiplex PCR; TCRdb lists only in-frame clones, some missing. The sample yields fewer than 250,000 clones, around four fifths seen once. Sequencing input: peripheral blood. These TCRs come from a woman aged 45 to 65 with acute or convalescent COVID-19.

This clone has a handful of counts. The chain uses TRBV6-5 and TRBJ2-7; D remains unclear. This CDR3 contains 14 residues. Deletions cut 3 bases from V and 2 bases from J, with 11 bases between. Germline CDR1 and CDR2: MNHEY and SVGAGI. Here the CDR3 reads CASSYNYLAYEQYF. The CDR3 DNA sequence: TGTGCCAGCAGTTATAATTATTTAGCCTACGAGCAGTACTTC.

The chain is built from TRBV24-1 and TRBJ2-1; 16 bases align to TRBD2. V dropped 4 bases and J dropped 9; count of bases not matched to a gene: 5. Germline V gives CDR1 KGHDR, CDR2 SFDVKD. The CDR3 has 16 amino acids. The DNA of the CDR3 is TGTGCCACCAGTGACCCGGGACTAGCGGGAGGGTTTGAGCAGTTCTTC. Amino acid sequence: CATSDPGLAGGFEQFF.

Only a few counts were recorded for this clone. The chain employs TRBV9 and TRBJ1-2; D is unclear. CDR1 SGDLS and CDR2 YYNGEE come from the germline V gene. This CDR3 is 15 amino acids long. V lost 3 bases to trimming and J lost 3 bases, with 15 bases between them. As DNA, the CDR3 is TGTGCCAGCAGCGCCGCGGGGATTAGGGACTATGGCTACACCTTC. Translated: CASSAAGIRDYGYTF.

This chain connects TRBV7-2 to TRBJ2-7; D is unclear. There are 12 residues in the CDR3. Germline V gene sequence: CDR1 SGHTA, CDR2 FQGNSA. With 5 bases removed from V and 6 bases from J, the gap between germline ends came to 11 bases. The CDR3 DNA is TGTGCCAGCAGCCCGTCCTTCGGCGAGCAGTACTTC. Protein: CASSPSFGEQYF.

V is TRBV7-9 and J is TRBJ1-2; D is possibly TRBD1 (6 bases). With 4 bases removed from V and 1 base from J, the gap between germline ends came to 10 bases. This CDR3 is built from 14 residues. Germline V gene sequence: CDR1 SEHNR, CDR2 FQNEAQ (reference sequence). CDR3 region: CASSSGAGNYGYTF. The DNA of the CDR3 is TGTGCCAGCAGCTCAGGGGCGGGTAACTATGGCTACACCTTC.

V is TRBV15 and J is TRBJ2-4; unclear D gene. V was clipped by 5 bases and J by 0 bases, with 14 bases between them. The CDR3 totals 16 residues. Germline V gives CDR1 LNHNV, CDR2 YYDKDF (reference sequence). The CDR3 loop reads CATSSQAAVAKNIQYF. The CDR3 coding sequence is TGTGCCACCAGCTCTCAGGCAGCCGTAGCCAAAAACATTCAGTACTTC.

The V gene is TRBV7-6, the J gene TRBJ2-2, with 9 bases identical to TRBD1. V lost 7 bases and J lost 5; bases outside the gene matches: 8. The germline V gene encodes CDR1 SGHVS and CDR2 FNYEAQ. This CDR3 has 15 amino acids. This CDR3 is CASNTGGAITGELFF. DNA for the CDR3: TGTGCCAGCAATACAGGGGGCGCAATTACCGGGGAGCTGTTTTTT.

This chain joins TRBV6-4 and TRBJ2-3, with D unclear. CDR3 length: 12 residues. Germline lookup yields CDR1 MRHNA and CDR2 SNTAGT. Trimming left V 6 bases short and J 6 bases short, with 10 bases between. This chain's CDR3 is CASSLDGDTQYF. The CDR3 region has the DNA TGTGCCAGCAGCCTTGACGGGGATACGCAGTATTTT.

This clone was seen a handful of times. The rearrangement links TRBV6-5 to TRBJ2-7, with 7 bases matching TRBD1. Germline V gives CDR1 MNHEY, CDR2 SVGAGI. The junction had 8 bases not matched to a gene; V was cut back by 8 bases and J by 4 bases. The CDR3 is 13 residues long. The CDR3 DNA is TGTGCCAGCCGGGGACAGATTCGTTACGAGCAGTACTTC. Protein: CASRGQIRYEQYF.

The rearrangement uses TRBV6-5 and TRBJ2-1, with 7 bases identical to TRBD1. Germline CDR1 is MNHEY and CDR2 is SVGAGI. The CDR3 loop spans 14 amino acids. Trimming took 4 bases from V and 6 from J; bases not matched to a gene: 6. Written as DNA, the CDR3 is TGTGCCAGCAGTTTAACAGGGGATATCAATGAGCAGTTCTTC. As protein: CASSLTGDINEQFF.

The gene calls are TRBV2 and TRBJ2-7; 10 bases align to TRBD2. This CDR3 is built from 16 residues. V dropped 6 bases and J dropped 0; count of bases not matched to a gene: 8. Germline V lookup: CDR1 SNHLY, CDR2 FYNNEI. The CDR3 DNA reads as TGTGCCAGCAGGCGTTTTGGGACTAGCGCCTCCTACGAGCAGTACTTC. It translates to CASRRFGTSASYEQYF.

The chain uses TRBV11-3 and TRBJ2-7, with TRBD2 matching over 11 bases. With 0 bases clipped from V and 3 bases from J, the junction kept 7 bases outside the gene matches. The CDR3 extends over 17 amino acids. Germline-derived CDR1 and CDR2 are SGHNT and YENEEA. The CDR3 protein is CASSLDPPTSGNYEQYF. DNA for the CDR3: TGTGCCAGCAGCTTAGATCCACCGACTAGCGGGAACTACGAGCAGTACTTC.

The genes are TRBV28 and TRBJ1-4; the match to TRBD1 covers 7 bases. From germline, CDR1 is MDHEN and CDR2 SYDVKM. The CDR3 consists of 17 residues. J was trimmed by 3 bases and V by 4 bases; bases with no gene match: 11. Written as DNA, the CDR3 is TGTGCCAGCAGTTACCTGAATAGTCAGGGGGCTAATGAAAAACTGTTTTTT. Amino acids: CASSYLNSQGANEKLFF. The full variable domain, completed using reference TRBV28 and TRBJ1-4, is DVKVTQSSRYLVKRTGEKVFLECVQDMDHENMFWYRQDPGLGLRLIYFSYDVKMKEKGDIPEGYSVSREKKERFSLILESASTNQTSMYLCASSYLNSQGANEKLFFGSGTQLSVL.

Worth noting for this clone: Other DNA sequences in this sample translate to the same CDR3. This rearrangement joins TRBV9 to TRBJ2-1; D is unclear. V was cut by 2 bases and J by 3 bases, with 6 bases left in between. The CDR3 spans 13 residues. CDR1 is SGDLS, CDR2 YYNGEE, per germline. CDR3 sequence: CASSVGSYNEQFF. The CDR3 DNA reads TGTGCCAGCAGCGTCGGTAGCTACAATGAGCAGTTCTTC.

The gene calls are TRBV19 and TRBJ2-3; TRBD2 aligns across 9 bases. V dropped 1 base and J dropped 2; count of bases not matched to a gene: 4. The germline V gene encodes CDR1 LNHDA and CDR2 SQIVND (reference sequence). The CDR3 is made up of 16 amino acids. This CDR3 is CASSIGRLAATDTQYF. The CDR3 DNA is TGTGCCAGTAGTATAGGAAGACTAGCGGCCACAGATACGCAGTATTTT. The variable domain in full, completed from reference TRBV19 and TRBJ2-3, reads DGGITQSPKYLFRKEGQNVTLSCEQNLNHDAMYWYRQDPGQGLRLIYYSQIVNDFQKGDIAEGYSVSREKKESFPLTVTSAQKNPTAFYLCASSIGRLAATDTQYFGPGTRLTVL.

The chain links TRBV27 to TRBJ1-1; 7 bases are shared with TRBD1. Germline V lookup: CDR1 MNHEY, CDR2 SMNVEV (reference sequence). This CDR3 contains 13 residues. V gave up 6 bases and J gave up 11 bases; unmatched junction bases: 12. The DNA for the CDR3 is TGTGCCAGCAGCTGGGACAGAAGAAGTGAGGCTTTCTTT. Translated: CASSWDRRSEAFF.

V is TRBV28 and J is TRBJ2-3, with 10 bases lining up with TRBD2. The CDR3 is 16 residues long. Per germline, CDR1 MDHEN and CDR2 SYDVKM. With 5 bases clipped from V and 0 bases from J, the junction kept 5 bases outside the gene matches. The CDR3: CASSHIAGGSTDTQYF. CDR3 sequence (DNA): TGTGCCAGCAGTCACATAGCGGGAGGAAGCACAGATACGCAGTATTTT.

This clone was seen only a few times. CDR3 protein: CASSSQIGRNTGELFF. The DNA for the CDR3 is TGTGCCAGCAGTAGTCAGATCGGGAGAAACACCGGGGAGCTGTTTTTT. V gene TRBV27 combines with J gene TRBJ2-2; tentative D call: TRBD2 (6 bases). The V end lost 5 bases, the J end lost 2 bases, and 15 bases lay between the germline ends. CDR3 length: 16 residues. Germline CDR1 and CDR2: MNHEY and SMNVEV (reference sequence).

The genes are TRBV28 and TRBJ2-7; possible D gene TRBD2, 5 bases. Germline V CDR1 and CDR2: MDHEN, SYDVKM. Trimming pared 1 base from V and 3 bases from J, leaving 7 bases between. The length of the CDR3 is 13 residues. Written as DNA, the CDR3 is TGTGCCAGCAGTTTATTGGGAGACTACGAGCAGTACTTC. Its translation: CASSLLGDYEQYF.

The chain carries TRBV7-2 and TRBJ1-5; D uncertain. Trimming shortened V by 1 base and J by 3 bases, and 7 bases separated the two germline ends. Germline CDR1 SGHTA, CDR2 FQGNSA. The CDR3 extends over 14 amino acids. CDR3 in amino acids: CASSLGEANQPQHF. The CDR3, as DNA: TGTGCCAGCAGCTTAGGTGAGGCCAATCAGCCCCAGCATTTT.

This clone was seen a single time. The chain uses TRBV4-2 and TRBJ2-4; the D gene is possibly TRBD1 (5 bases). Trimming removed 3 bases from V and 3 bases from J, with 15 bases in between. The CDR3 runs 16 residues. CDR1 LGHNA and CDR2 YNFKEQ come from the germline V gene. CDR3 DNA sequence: TGTGCCAGCAGCCAGGGGCAGGGAAAAGTCAAAAACATTCAGTACTTC. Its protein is CASSQGQGKVKNIQYF.

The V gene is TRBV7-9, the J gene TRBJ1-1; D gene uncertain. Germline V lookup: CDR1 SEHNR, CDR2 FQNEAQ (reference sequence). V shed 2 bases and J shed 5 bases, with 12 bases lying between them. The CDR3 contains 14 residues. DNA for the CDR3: TGTGCCAGCAGCTTACGAGGGTTTGGGACTGAAGCTTTCTTT. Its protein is CASSLRGFGTEAFF. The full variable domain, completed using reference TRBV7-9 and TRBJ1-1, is DTGVSQNPRHKITKRGQNVTFRCDPISEHNRLYWYRQTLGQGPEFLTYFQNEAQLEKSRLLSDRFSAERPKGSFSTLEIQRTEQGDSAMYLCASSLRGFGTEAFFGQGTRLTVV.

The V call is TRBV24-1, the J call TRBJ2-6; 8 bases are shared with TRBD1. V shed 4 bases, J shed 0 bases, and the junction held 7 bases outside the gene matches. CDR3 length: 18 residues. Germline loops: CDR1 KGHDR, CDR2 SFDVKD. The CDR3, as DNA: TGTGCCACCAGTGACCCCGGGACAGGACCCTCTGGGGCCAACGTCCTGACTTTC. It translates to CATSDPGTGPSGANVLTF.

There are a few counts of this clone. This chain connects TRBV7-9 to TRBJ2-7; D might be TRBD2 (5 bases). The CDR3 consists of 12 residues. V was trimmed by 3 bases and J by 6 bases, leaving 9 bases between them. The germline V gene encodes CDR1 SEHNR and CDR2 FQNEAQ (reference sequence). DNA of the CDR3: TGTGCCAGCAGCTTGACTAATGCCGAGCAGTACTTC. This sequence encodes CASSLTNAEQYF.

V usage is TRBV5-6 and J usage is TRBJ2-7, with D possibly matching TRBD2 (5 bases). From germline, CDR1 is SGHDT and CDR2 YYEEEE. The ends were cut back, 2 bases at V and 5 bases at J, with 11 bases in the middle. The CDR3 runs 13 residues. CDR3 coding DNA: TGTGCCAGCAGCTTTCTATCCGGGAACGAGCAGTACTTC. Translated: CASSFLSGNEQYF.

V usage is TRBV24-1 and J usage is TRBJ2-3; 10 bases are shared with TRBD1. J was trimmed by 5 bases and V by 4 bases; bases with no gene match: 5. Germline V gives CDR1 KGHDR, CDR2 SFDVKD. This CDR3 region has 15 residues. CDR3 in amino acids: CATSDDRGLEDTQYF. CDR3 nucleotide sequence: TGTGCCACCAGTGACGACAGGGGGCTGGAAGATACGCAGTATTTT.

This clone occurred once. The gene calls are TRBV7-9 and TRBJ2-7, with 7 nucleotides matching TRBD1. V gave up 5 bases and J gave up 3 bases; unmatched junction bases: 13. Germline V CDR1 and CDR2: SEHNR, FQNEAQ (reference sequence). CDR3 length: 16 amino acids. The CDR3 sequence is CASSPHWWDRHYEQYF. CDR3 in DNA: TGTGCCAGCAGCCCCCATTGGTGGGACAGACACTACGAGCAGTACTTC.

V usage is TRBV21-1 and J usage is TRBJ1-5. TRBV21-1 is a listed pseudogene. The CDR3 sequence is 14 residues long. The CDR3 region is CASKLPDSNQPQHF. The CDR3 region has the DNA TGTGCCAGCAAACTACCGGATAGCAATCAGCCCCAGCATTTT.

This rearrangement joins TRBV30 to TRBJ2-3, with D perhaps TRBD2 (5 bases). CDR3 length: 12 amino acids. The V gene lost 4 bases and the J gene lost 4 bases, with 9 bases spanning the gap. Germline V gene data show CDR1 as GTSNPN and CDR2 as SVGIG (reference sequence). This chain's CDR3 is CAWTSSADTQYF. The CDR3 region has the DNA TGTGCCTGGACTAGCAGTGCAGATACGCAGTATTTT.